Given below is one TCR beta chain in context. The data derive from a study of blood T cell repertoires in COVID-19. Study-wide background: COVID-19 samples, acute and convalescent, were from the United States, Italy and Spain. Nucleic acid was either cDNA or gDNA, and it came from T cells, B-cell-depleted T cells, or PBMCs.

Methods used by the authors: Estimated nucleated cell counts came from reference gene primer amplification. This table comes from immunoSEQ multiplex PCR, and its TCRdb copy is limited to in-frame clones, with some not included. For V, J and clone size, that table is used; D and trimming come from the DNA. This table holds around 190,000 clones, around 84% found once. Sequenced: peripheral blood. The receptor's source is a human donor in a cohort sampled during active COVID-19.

The CDR3: CASSPLQGGNTEAFF. The CDR3 nucleotides are TGTGCCAGCAGCCCTCTCCAGGGGGGGAACACTGAAGCTTTCTTT. This rearrangement joins TRBV11-2 to TRBJ1-1, with TRBD1 matching over 7 bases. Trimming cost V 5 bases and J 1 base; bases outside gene matches: 7. The germline V gene has CDR1 SGHAT and CDR2 FQNNGV. This CDR3 comprises 15 residues.